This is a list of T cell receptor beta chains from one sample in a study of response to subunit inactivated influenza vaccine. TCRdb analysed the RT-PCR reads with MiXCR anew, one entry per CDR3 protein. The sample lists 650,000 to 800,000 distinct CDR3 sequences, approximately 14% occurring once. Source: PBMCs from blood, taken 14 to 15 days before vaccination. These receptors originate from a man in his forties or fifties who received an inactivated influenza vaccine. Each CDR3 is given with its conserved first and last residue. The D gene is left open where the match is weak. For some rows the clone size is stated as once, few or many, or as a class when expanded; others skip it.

CDR3 DNA: TGTGCCACCAGCCCCCTGGTGCAGGGTTCAGATACGCAGTATTTT
CDR3 protein: CATSPLVQGSDTQYF
J gene: TRBJ2-3
D gene: NA
clone size: many
V gene: TRBV15

CDR3 DNA: TGTGCCAGCAGAATGACCCCGGGACTAGACCGCACAGATACGCAGTATTTT
CDR3 protein: CASRMTPGLDRTDTQYF
J gene: TRBJ2-3
D gene: TRBD2
clone size: many
V gene: TRBV12-3/TRBV12-4

CDR3 DNA: TGTGCCAGCAGTATGGACCCGAATGGCGGGACGCAGTATTTT
CDR3 protein: CASSMDPNGGTQYF
J gene: TRBJ2-3
D gene: NA
clone size: few
V gene: TRBV6-1

CDR3 DNA: TGCAGTGCTGGAAGACTAGCGGGAGTGGATACGCAGTATTTT
CDR3 protein: CSAGRLAGVDTQYF
J gene: TRBJ2-3
D gene: TRBD2
clone size: NA
V gene: TRBV20-1

CDR3 DNA: TGTGCCAGCACCCCCTCAGTCCCAACTAGCGGGGGGGCCAACGAGCAGTACTTC
CDR3 protein: CASTPSVPTSGGANEQYF
J gene: TRBJ2-7
D gene: TRBD2
clone size: few
V gene: TRBV6-1

CDR3 DNA: TGTGCCAGCAACAGGATTAATGAAAAACTGTTTTTT
CDR3 protein: CASNRINEKLFF
J gene: TRBJ1-4
D gene: NA
clone size: NA
V gene: TRBV28

CDR3 DNA: TGTGCCAGCAGCTACCCGGGCGCAGGGGCCTACAATGAGCAGTTCTTC
CDR3 protein: CASSYPGAGAYNEQFF
J gene: TRBJ2-1
D gene: NA
clone size: NA
V gene: TRBV7-9

CDR3 DNA: TGTGCCATCAGTGTAAGAGCGGACGCCTACGAGCAGTACTTC
CDR3 protein: CAISVRADAYEQYF
J gene: TRBJ2-7
D gene: NA
clone size: few
V gene: TRBV10-3

CDR3 DNA: TGTGCCAGCAGCTTAAGACAGGGAGAAATTAACTACGAGCAGTACTTC
CDR3 protein: CASSLRQGEINYEQYF
J gene: TRBJ2-7
D gene: TRBD1
clone size: NA
V gene: TRBV5-5

CDR3 DNA: TGTGCCAGCAGTTCTCTAAGTGAGCAGTTCTTC
CDR3 protein: CASSSLSEQFF
J gene: TRBJ2-1
D gene: NA
clone size: many
V gene: TRBV6-2/TRBV6-3

CDR3 DNA: TGTGCCAGCAGCGTAGAAGGTACGGACATATACGAGCAGTACTTC
CDR3 protein: CASSVEGTDIYEQYF
J gene: TRBJ2-7
D gene: NA
clone size: NA
V gene: TRBV9

CDR3 DNA: TGCGCCAGCAGCCAAGATCAGTTGCTTACCGGAGGGGGTGACCAGCCCCAGCATTTT
CDR3 protein: CASSQDQLLTGGGDQPQHF
J gene: TRBJ1-5
D gene: NA
clone size: many
V gene: TRBV4-1

CDR3 DNA: TGCGCCAGCAGCGATTTTGGACTAGCGGGAGGGGAGCAGTTCTTC
CDR3 protein: CASSDFGLAGGEQFF
J gene: TRBJ2-1
D gene: TRBD2
clone size: many
V gene: TRBV5-1

CDR3 DNA: TGCAGCGTCCGTAGTGGGGAGACCCAGTACTTC
CDR3 protein: CSVRSGETQYF
J gene: TRBJ2-5
D gene: NA
clone size: NA
V gene: TRBV29-1

CDR3 DNA: TGCAGTGCTAGAGAACCAGTTGCCTACGAGCAGTACTTC
CDR3 protein: CSAREPVAYEQYF
J gene: TRBJ2-7
D gene: NA
clone size: many
V gene: TRBV20-1

CDR3 DNA: TGTGCCAGCAGCCGACAGGGGCAGGTAGAGACCCAGTACTTC
CDR3 protein: CASSRQGQVETQYF
J gene: TRBJ2-5
D gene: TRBD1
clone size: NA
V gene: TRBV2

CDR3 DNA: TGCGCCAGCAGCTCGGCCTATGGGGATACGCAGTATTTT
CDR3 protein: CASSSAYGDTQYF
J gene: TRBJ2-3
D gene: NA
clone size: many
V gene: TRBV5-1

CDR3 DNA: TGTGCCAGCAGCGGCCGGACTAGCGGGAGGGATAGCACAGATACGCAGTATTTT
CDR3 protein: CASSGRTSGRDSTDTQYF
J gene: TRBJ2-3
D gene: TRBD2
clone size: many
V gene: TRBV11-2

CDR3 DNA: TGCGCCAGCAGCTTGGCCAGGCTAGCGGGAGGGCCCTACAATGAGCAGTTCTTC
CDR3 protein: CASSLARLAGGPYNEQFF
J gene: TRBJ2-1
D gene: TRBD2
clone size: few
V gene: TRBV5-1

CDR3 DNA: TGTGCCAGCAGCGCACGAGTTAGCGGGGGGGCCGATACGCAGTATTTT
CDR3 protein: CASSARVSGGADTQYF
J gene: TRBJ2-3
D gene: TRBD2
clone size: NA
V gene: TRBV5-6

CDR3 DNA: TGTGCCAGCAGTTTAGATGTATGGCCGGGCAGGGTCTTC
CDR3 protein: CASSLDVWPGRVF
J gene: TRBJ2-1
D gene: NA
clone size: few
V gene: TRBV12-3/TRBV12-4

CDR3 DNA: TGTGCCAGCAGTTTTGATCCGGGTTTGGCAGATACGCAGTATTTT
CDR3 protein: CASSFDPGLADTQYF
J gene: TRBJ2-3
D gene: NA
clone size: many
V gene: TRBV12-3/TRBV12-4

CDR3 DNA: TGCAGTGCTAGAGACACGGGAAGCACTGAAGCTTTCTTT
CDR3 protein: CSARDTGSTEAFF
J gene: TRBJ1-1
D gene: NA
clone size: NA
V gene: TRBV20-1

CDR3 DNA: TGTGCCAGCAGTTACTCCCTAGCCCACGGGGAGCTGTTTTTT
CDR3 protein: CASSYSLAHGELFF
J gene: TRBJ2-2
D gene: NA
clone size: NA
V gene: TRBV6-2/TRBV6-3

CDR3 DNA: TGTGCCAGCAGGGGGGACTATGACGAGCAGTACTTC
CDR3 protein: CASRGDYDEQYF
J gene: TRBJ2-7
D gene: TRBD2
clone size: few
V gene: TRBV28

CDR3 DNA: TGCAGTGCCTCTGGGGCCACGGGAGAGCAGTACTTC
CDR3 protein: CSASGATGEQYF
J gene: TRBJ2-7
D gene: NA
clone size: few
V gene: TRBV20-1

CDR3 DNA: TGTGCCAGCAGTGAATGGCGCACCGGGGATGAGCAGTTCTTC
CDR3 protein: CASSEWRTGDEQFF
J gene: TRBJ2-1
D gene: NA
clone size: many
V gene: TRBV6-1

CDR3 DNA: TGTGCCAGCAGTCGGACCCAGGGGGCTTGGAATTCACCCCTCCACTTT
CDR3 protein: CASSRTQGAWNSPLHF
J gene: TRBJ1-6
D gene: TRBD1
clone size: NA
V gene: TRBV27

CDR3 DNA: TGCGCCAGCAGCCAGACCTATGGCGGGAGCCCAGATACGCAGTATTTT
CDR3 protein: CASSQTYGGSPDTQYF
J gene: TRBJ2-3
D gene: TRBD2
clone size: many
V gene: TRBV4-3

CDR3 DNA: TGTGCCAGCAGTGACCTTGCGAGAGAGACCCAGTACTTC
CDR3 protein: CASSDLARETQYF
J gene: TRBJ2-5
D gene: NA
clone size: few
V gene: TRBV2

CDR3 DNA: TGCGCCAGCAGCTTGGCCGGTCGATCACCCCTCCACTTT
CDR3 protein: CASSLAGRSPLHF
J gene: TRBJ1-6
D gene: NA
clone size: many
V gene: TRBV5-1

CDR3 DNA: TGCGCCAGCAGCCAAGATCCGATCGGACACCTGAGCTCCTACGAGCAGTACTTC
CDR3 protein: CASSQDPIGHLSSYEQYF
J gene: TRBJ2-7
D gene: NA
clone size: NA
V gene: TRBV4-1

CDR3 DNA: TGCGCCAGCAGCCAAGATGGGAATTCACCCCTCCACTTT
CDR3 protein: CASSQDGNSPLHF
J gene: TRBJ1-6
D gene: NA
clone size: few
V gene: TRBV4-3

CDR3 DNA: TGCGCCAGCAGCTTGGGACAGGGGAGCACAGATACGCAGTGTTTT
CDR3 protein: CASSLGQGSTDTQCF
J gene: TRBJ2-3
D gene: TRBD1
clone size: NA
V gene: TRBV5-1

CDR3 DNA: TGTGCCATCAGTGAGTCGGGTCTCCCGGGCGGTAGAAATGAGCAGTTCTTC
CDR3 protein: CAISESGLPGGRNEQFF
J gene: TRBJ2-1
D gene: NA
clone size: NA
V gene: TRBV10-3

CDR3 DNA: TGTGCCAGCAGCCCAGGGGGTCCCGGGAGGGCCTTAAGTGAGCAGTTCTTC
CDR3 protein: CASSPGGPGRALSEQFF
J gene: TRBJ2-1
D gene: NA
clone size: few
V gene: TRBV7-2

CDR3 DNA: TGCAGCGTTTTGTACAGAACAGATACGCAGTATTTT
CDR3 protein: CSVLYRTDTQYF
J gene: TRBJ2-3
D gene: NA
clone size: few
V gene: TRBV29-1

CDR3 DNA: TGTGCCAGCAGTTACTCGATGGATCAGCCCCAGCATTTT
CDR3 protein: CASSYSMDQPQHF
J gene: TRBJ1-5
D gene: NA
clone size: NA
V gene: TRBV6-5

CDR3 DNA: TGTGCCAGCAGCTTAGTGACTAGCGGGGAGTACGAGCAGTACTTC
CDR3 protein: CASSLVTSGEYEQYF
J gene: TRBJ2-7
D gene: TRBD2
clone size: many
V gene: TRBV7-2

CDR3 DNA: TGTGCCAGCAGTCCTTCGCGAGGGACAGCCCAATCCTACGAGCAGTACTTC
CDR3 protein: CASSPSRGTAQSYEQYF
J gene: TRBJ2-7
D gene: TRBD1
clone size: few
V gene: TRBV7-9

CDR3 DNA: TGTGCCAGCAGCCGCTATCGGACTAGCGCTGAAAATGAGCAGTTCTTC
CDR3 protein: CASSRYRTSAENEQFF
J gene: TRBJ2-1
D gene: TRBD2
clone size: NA
V gene: TRBV6-1

CDR3 DNA: TGCGCCAGCAGCCTAAGCGGGGGAATCGATACGCAGTATTTT
CDR3 protein: CASSLSGGIDTQYF
J gene: TRBJ2-3
D gene: TRBD2
clone size: NA
V gene: TRBV4-1

CDR3 DNA: TGTGCCAGTAGTATTTCCCAGGGGGCGTACGAGCAGTACTTC
CDR3 protein: CASSISQGAYEQYF
J gene: TRBJ2-7
D gene: TRBD1
clone size: NA
V gene: TRBV19

CDR3 DNA: TGCGCCAGCAGCCAAGTTAGGGGGGGGACCTCCTACGAGCAGTACTTC
CDR3 protein: CASSQVRGGTSYEQYF
J gene: TRBJ2-7
D gene: NA
clone size: few
V gene: TRBV4-1

CDR3 DNA: TGTGCCATCCGTAAGCCAGCATCCTACGAGCAGTACTTC
CDR3 protein: CAIRKPASYEQYF
J gene: TRBJ2-7
D gene: NA
clone size: NA
V gene: TRBV28

CDR3 DNA: TGTGCCAGCAGCCCGGGGGCACGAGACACCGGGGAGCTGTTTTTT
CDR3 protein: CASSPGARDTGELFF
J gene: TRBJ2-2
D gene: NA
clone size: NA
V gene: TRBV14

CDR3 DNA: TGTGCCAGCAGCCCGGGGGATGCTGGTCTGGAGACCCAGTACTTC
CDR3 protein: CASSPGDAGLETQYF
J gene: TRBJ2-5
D gene: NA
clone size: NA
V gene: TRBV14

CDR3 DNA: TGTGCCTGGAGTAGGAGTTATTACGAGCAGTACTTC
CDR3 protein: CAWSRSYYEQYF
J gene: TRBJ2-7
D gene: NA
clone size: NA
V gene: TRBV30

CDR3 DNA: TGTGCCAGCAGTTACGGTTTAGCGGGAATAATGAACTCCTACGAGCAGTACTTC
CDR3 protein: CASSYGLAGIMNSYEQYF
J gene: TRBJ2-7
D gene: TRBD2
clone size: few
V gene: TRBV6-2/TRBV6-3

CDR3 DNA: TGCGCCAGCAGCCATGAACAGGGGGAGGGCACAGATACGCAGTATTTT
CDR3 protein: CASSHEQGEGTDTQYF
J gene: TRBJ2-3
D gene: TRBD1
clone size: few
V gene: TRBV4-3

CDR3 DNA: TGCGCCAGCAGCTTGCCGACAGGGAATCAAGAGACCCAGTACTTC
CDR3 protein: CASSLPTGNQETQYF
J gene: TRBJ2-5
D gene: TRBD1
clone size: few
V gene: TRBV5-1

CDR3 DNA: TGCGCCAGCAGTGAGCTACGGGATGGAGATACGCAGTATTTT
CDR3 protein: CASSELRDGDTQYF
J gene: TRBJ2-3
D gene: NA
clone size: few
V gene: TRBV10-2

CDR3 DNA: TGTGCCAGCAGCTGGGACAGGGATGGGTACAATGAGCAGTTCTTC
CDR3 protein: CASSWDRDGYNEQFF
J gene: TRBJ2-1
D gene: TRBD1
clone size: few
V gene: TRBV7-9